This T cell receptor beta chain was identified during a study of control samples from healthy donors and cancer patients. Trimming removed 6 bases from V and 1 base from J, with 9 bases in between. This CDR3 is built from 13 residues. In germline, CDR1 is LGHDT, CDR2 YNNKEL (reference sequence). Data came from immunoSEQ multiplex PCR; TCRdb stores just in-frame clones and leaves some out. The table has 70,000 to 95,000 clones, 80% to 95% seen once. This receptor was obtained from a woman aged 40 to 50 with lung cancer. Specimen: PBMCs. V usage is TRBV3-1 (or the pseudogene TRBV3-2) and J usage is TRBJ2-5; perhaps TRBD1 as D (6 bases). The CDR3 region is CASRQGIQETQYF. DNA of the CDR3: TGTGCCAGCAGACAGGGAATCCAAGAGACCCAGTACTTC.